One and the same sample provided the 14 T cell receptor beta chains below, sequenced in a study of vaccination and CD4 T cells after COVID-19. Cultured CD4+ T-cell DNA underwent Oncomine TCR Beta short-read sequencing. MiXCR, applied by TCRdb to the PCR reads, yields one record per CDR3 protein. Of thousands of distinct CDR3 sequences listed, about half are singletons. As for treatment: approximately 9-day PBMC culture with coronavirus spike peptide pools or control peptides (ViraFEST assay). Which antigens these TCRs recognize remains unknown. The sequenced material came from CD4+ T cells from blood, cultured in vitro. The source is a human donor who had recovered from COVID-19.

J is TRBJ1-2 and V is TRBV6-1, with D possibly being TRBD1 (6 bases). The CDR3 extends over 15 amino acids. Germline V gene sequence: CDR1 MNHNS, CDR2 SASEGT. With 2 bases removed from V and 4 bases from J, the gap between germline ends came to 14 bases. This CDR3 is CASSELGALSYGYTF. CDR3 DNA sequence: TGTGCCAGCAGTGAACTGGGGGCTCTCTCCTATGGCTACACCTTC.

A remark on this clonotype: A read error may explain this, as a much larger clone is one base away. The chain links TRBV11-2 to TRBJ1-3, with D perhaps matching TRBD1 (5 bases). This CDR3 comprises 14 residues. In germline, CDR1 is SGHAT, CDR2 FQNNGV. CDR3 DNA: TGTGTCAGCAGCTATAGGGGCACTGGAAACACCATATATTTT. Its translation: CVSSYRGTGNTIYF.

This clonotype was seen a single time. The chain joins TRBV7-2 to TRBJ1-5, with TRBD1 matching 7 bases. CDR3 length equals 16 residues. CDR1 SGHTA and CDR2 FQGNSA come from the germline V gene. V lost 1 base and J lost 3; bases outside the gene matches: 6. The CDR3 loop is CASSLEGQMYNQPQHF. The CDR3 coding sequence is TGTGCCAGCAGCTTAGAGGGACAGATGTACAATCAGCCCCAGCATTTT.

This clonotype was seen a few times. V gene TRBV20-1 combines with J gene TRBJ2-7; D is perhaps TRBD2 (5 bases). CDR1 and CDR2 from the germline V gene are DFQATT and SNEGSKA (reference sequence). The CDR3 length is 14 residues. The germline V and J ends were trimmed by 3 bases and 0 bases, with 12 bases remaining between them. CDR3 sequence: CSASPGYSSYEQYF. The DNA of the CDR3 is TGCAGTGCTAGTCCGGGATATAGCTCCTACGAGCAGTACTTC.

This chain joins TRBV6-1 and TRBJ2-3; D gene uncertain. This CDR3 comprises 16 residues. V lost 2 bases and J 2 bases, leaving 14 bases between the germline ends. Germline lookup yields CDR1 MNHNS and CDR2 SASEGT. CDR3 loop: CASSELFRHPTDTQYF. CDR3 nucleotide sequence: TGTGCCAGCAGTGAATTGTTCAGACACCCCACAGATACGCAGTATTTT.

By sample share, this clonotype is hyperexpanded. For the CDR3, the DNA is TGTGCCAGCAGTTACTCAGAAGCAGTCGCGCAGTATTTT. Protein sequence: CASSYSEAVAQYF. The chain joins TRBV6-2 or TRBV6-3 to TRBJ2-3; D remains ambiguous. This CDR3 region has 13 residues. With 0 bases removed from V and 10 bases from J, the gap between germline ends came to 11 bases. Germline V gene lookup returns CDR1 MNHEY and CDR2 SVGEGT.

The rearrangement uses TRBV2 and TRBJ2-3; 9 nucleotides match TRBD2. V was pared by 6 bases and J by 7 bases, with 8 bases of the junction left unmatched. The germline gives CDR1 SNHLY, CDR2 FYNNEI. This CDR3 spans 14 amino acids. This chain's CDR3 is CASRGAGGPHTQYF. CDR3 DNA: TGTGCCAGCAGAGGAGCGGGAGGCCCTCATACGCAGTATTTT.

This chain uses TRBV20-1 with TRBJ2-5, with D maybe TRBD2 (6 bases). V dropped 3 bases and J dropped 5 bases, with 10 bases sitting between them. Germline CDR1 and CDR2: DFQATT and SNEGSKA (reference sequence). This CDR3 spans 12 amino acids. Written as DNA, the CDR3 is TGCAGTGCTAGCCGTGCGGGGGAGACCCAGTACTTC. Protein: CSASRAGETQYF.

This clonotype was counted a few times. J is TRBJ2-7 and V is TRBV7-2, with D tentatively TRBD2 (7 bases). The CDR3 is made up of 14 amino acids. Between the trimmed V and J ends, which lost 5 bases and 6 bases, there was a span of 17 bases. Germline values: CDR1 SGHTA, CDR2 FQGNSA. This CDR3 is CASSPAGASFEQYF. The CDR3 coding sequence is TGTGCCAGCAGCCCCGCGGGGGCTAGCTTCGAGCAGTACTTC. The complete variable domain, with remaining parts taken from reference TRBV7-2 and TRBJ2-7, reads GAGVSQSPSNKVTEKGKDVELRCDPISGHTALYWYRQSLGQGLEFLIYFQGNSAPDKSGLPSDRFSAERTGGSVSTLTIQRTQQEDSAVYLCASSPAGASFEQYFGPGTRLTVT.

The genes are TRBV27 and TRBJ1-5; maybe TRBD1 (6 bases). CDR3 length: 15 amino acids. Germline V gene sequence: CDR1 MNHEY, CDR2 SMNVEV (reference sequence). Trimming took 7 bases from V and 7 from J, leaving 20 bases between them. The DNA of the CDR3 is TGTGCCAGCACCCCCCAGGGGCTGGATAAGCAGCCCCAGCATTTT. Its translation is CASTPQGLDKQPQHF.

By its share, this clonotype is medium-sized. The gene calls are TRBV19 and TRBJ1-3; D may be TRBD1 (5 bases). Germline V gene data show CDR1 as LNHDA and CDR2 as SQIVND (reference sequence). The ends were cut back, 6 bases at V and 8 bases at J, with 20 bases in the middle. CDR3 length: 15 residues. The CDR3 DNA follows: TGTGCCAGTAGGGTATCGGACAACGTCCCGGACACCATATATTTT. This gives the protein CASRVSDNVPDTIYF.

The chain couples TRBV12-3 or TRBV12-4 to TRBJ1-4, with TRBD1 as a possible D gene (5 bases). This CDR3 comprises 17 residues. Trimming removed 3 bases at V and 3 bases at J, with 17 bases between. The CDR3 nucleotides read TGTGCCAGCAGTTTCCTCCGGGGGAGCGGAGCTAATGAAAAACTGTTTTTT. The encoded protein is CASSFLRGSGANEKLFF.

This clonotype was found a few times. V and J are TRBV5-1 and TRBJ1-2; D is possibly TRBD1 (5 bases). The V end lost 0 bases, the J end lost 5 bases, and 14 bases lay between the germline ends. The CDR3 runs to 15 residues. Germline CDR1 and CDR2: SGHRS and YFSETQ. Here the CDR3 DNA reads TGCGCCAGCAGCTTGGAAGGGGCCGCGGCGTATGGCTACACCTTC. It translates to CASSLEGAAAYGYTF.

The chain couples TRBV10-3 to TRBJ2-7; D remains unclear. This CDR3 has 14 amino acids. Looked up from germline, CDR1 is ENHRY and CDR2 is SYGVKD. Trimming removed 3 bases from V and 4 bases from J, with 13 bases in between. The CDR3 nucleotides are TGTGCCATCAGTGAAGGATTTGGGGTTTACGAGCAGTACTTC. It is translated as CAISEGFGVYEQYF.